This T cell receptor (beta chain) came from a study of graft-versus-host responses after intestinal transplantation. Study outcomes and limitations: GvH clonotypes were identified within recipient marrow, with a subset emerging first in ileum or blood. The study found high graft-versus-host to host-versus-graft clonal ratios in allografts of patients with graft-donor T cell macrochimerism.

About this clone itself: The antigen is not known.

The ends were cut back, 5 bases at V and 0 bases at J, with 11 bases in the middle. The CDR3 extends over 15 amino acids. Germline V gene data show CDR1 as SGHAT and CDR2 as FQDESV (reference sequence). Assay: immunoSEQ multiplex PCR; the TCRdb copy retains only in-frame clones and omits some. This sample has roughly 92,000 clones, with about 90% found just once. The sample here was unstimulated CD4+ T cells sorted from spleen or lymph node cells, taken before intestinal transplant. The chain has TRBV11-1 and TRBJ2-1; D remains unclear. The clonotype originates from a human donor who received an intestinal transplant. CDR3 in amino acids: CASSPAMSSYNEQFF. CDR3 DNA sequence: TGTGCCAGCAGCCCAGCGATGAGCTCCTACAATGAGCAGTTCTTC.